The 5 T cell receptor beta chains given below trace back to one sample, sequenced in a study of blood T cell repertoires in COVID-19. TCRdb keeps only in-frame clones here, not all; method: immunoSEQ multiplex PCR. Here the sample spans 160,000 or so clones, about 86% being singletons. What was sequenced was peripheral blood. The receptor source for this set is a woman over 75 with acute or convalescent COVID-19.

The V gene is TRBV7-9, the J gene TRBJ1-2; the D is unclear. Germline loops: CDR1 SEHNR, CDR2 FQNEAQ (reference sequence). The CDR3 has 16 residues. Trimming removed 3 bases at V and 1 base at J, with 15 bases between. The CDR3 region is CASSFVGHRLNYGYTF. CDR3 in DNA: TGTGCCAGCAGCTTTGTCGGCCACCGACTTAACTATGGCTACACCTTC.

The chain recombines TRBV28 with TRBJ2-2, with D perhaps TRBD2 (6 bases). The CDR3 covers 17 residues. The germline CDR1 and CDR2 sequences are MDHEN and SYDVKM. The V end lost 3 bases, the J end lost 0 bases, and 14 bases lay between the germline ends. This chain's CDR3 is CASSFPYSGPNTGELFF. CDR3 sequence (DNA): TGTGCCAGCAGTTTCCCATATAGCGGACCGAACACCGGGGAGCTGTTTTTT.

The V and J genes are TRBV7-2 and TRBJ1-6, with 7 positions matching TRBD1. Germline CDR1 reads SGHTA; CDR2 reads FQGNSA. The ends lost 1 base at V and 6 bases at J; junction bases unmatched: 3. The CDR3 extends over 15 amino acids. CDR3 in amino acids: CASSLEGAVNSPLHF. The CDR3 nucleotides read TGTGCCAGCAGCTTAGAGGGGGCGGTTAATTCACCCCTCCACTTT.

DNA for the CDR3: TGCAGCTCCCGGGACAGGGTCGGGGATGGCTACACCTTC. Translating it yields CSSRDRVGDGYTF. The gene calls are TRBV29-1 and TRBJ1-2; TRBD1 agrees at 9 bases. The CDR3 length is 13 residues. The germline V gene has CDR1 SQVTM and CDR2 ANQGSEA. V lost 8 bases and J lost 6; bases outside the gene matches: 10.

The CDR3 loop is CASSLIVGGSSYEQYF. The CDR3 DNA is TGTGCCAGCAGCTTGATCGTTGGCGGGAGCTCCTACGAGCAGTACTTC. J is TRBJ2-7 and V is TRBV5-6, with 7 bases fitting TRBD2. V shed 1 base, J shed 0 bases, and the junction held 7 bases outside the gene matches. Germline V gene data show CDR1 as SGHDT and CDR2 as YYEEEE. This CDR3 has 16 residues. The variable domain in full, completed from reference TRBV5-6 and TRBJ2-7, reads DAGVTQSPTHLIKTRGQQVTLRCSPKSGHDTVSWYQQALGQGPQFIFQYYEEEERQRGNFPDRFSGHQFPNYSSELNVNALLLGDSALYLCASSLIVGGSSYEQYFGPGTRLTVT.